This T cell receptor beta chain was recovered during a study of T cells in Graves' hyperthyroidism and ophthalmopathy. A few counts support this clonotype. There were TCR beta CDR3 regions amplified from RNA transcripts. TCR CDR3 regions were first amplified by RT-PCR with HTBI primers. In TCRdb, the multiplex PCR reads were re-called with MiXCR into one record per CDR3 protein. Of hundreds of thousands of distinct CDR3 sequences in the sample, roughly 15% are singletons; the top ten hold 10%. Looked up from germline, CDR1 is MNHNS and CDR2 is SASEGT. Trimming pared 4 bases from V and 7 bases from J, leaving 11 bases between. The CDR3 has 13 amino acids.

Source material: blood. The genes are TRBV6-1 and TRBJ2-1; D gene uncertain. The clonotype comes from a young woman with Graves' hyperthyroidism. CDR3 sequence (DNA): TGTGCCAGCAGTGGGGGAAATGAGAATGAGCAGTTCTTC. Protein: CASSGGNENEQFF.